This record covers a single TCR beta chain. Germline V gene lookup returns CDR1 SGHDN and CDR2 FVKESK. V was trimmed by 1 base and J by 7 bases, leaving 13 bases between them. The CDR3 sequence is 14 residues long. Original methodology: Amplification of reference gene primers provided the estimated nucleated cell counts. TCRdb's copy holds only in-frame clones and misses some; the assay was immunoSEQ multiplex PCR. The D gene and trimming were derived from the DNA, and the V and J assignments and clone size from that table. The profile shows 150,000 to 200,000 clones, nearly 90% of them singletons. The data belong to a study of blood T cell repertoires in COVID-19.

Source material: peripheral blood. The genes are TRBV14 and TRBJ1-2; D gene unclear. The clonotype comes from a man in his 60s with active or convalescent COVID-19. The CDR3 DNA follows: TGTGCCAGCAGCCAAGTCCGGGAAGGAAGTGGCTACACCTTC. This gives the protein CASSQVREGSGYTF.